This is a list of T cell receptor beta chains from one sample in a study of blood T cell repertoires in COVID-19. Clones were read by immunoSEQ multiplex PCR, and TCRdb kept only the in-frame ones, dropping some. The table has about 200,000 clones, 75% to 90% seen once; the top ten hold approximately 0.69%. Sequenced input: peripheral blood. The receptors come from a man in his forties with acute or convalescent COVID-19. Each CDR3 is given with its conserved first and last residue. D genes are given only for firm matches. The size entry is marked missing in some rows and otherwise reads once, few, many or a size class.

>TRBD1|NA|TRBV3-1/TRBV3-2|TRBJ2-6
TGTGCCAGCAGCCAACCGGGACAGAGCTTCTCTGGGGCCAACGTCCTGACTTTC
CASSQPGQSFSGANVLTF
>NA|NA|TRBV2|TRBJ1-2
TGTGCCAGCAGTGAACGAGGGAACTATGGCTACACCTTC
CASSERGNYGYTF
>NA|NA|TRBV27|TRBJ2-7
TGTGCCAGCAGTCCTCTTATGGGCCGCCTTCGGGAGCAGTACTTC
CASSPLMGRLREQYF
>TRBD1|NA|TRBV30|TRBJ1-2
TGTGCCTGGAGTCAGGGGGGTGGCTACACCTTC
CAWSQGGGYTF
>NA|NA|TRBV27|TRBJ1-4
TGTGCCAGCAGTTTATCACCCCATCGGGGGGCCTCAACTAATGAAAAACTGTTTTTT
CASSLSPHRGASTNEKLFF
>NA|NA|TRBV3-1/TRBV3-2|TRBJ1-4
TGTGCCAGCAGCGCTAGGGGGACCGAGGATGAAAAACTGTTTTTT
CASSARGTEDEKLFF
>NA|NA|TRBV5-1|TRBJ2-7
TGCGCCAGCAGCTTCGGTGAGGAGTACGAGCAGTACTTC
CASSFGEEYEQYF
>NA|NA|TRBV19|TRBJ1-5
TGTGCCAGCACTCGGACAGTTTTTTTAAATCAGCCCCAGCATTTT
CASTRTVFLNQPQHF
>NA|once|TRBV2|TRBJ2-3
TGTGCCAGGAGACTACCTCTCACAGATACGCAGTATTTT
CARRLPLTDTQYF
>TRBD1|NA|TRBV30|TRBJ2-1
TGTGCCTGGGGACAGGGGGCTGATGAGCAGTTCTTC
CAWGQGADEQFF
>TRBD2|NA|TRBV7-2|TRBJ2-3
TGTGCCAGCAGCTTCCCTAGCGGGAGGGGGGCGAATACGCAGTATTTT
CASSFPSGRGANTQYF
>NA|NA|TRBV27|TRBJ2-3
TGTGCCAGCAGTTTTATTAGTTTTTTGGGCACAGATACGCAGTATTTT
CASSFISFLGTDTQYF
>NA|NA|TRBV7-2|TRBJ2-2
TGTGCCAGCAGCTACCGACTGATGAACACCGGGGAGCTGTTTTTT
CASSYRLMNTGELFF
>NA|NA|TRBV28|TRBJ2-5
TGTGCCAGCAGCATCTGGAGCCAGGGCCAAGAGACCCAGTACTTC
CASSIWSQGQETQYF
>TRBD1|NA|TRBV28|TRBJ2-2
TGTGCCAGCGTCCCCGGGACAGCGAACACCGGGGAGCTGTTTTTT
CASVPGTANTGELFF
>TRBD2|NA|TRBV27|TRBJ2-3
TGTGCCAGCAGTTTATCGACGACTAGCAGATACACAGATACGCAGTATTTT
CASSLSTTSRYTDTQYF
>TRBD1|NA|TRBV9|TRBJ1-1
TGTGCCAGCAGCGTAGGGGGAGGGACAGGGAACACTGAAGCTTTCTTT
CASSVGGGTGNTEAFF
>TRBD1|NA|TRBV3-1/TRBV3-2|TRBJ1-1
TGTGCCAGCACCCCCGGGACAGTCAACACTGAAGCTTTCTTT
CASTPGTVNTEAFF
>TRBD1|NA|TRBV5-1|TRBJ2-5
TGCGCCAGCAGCTTGGGAACAGGGGGAGAGACCCAGTACTTC
CASSLGTGGETQYF
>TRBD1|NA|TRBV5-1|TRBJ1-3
TGCGCCAGCAGCTCTGGGACAGGGGGGACCGGAAGTGGAAACACCATATATTTT
CASSSGTGGTGSGNTIYF
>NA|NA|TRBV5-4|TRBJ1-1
TGTGCCAGCAGCGACGACTTTTACATGAACACTGAAGCTTTCTTT
CASSDDFYMNTEAFF
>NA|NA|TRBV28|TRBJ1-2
TGTGCCAGCAGTTTGGCAGGAGGCTACACCTTC
CASSLAGGYTF
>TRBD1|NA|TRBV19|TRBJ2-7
TGTGCCAGTAGTAGGCCGGGACAGGGATTCTACGAGCAGTACTTC
CASSRPGQGFYEQYF
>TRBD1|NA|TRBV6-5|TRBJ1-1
TGTGCCAGCATACGCACAGGGGACACTGAAGCTTTCTTT
CASIRTGDTEAFF
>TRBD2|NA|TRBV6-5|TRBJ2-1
TGTGCCAGCAGTTACACTAGCGGGACCTACAATGAGCAGTTCTTC
CASSYTSGTYNEQFF
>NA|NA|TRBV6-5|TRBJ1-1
TGTGCCAGCAGTTACACCCTTTACGGGACTGAAGCTTTCTTT
CASSYTLYGTEAFF
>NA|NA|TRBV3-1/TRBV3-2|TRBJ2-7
TGTGCCAGCAGCCGACTACACTACGAGCAGTACTTC
CASSRLHYEQYF
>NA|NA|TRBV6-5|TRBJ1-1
TGTGCCAGCAGTTACTCGAGAGGGCCGAACACTGAAGCTTTCTTT
CASSYSRGPNTEAFF